This T cell receptor (beta chain) was identified in a study of cytomegalovirus exposure and HLA in healthy donors. Whole-study results and caveats: Presence/absence analyses assumed roughly uniform sequencing depth across donors, which may not hold. Trimming of TCR beta V- and J-genes showed a link, identified in a later analysis, to a missense DCLRE1C variant.

Those who donated were healthy bone marrow donors. In regard to this clone: What it binds is not known.

Deletions cut 6 bases from V and 3 bases from J, with 14 bases between. From germline, CDR1 is MDHEN and CDR2 SYDVKM. The CDR3 covers 14 residues. Both 60 Vbeta primers and 13 Jbeta primers went into the PCR. Data came from immunoSEQ multiplex PCR; TCRdb stores just in-frame clones and leaves some out. The repertoire holds about 200,000 clones, with around 80% as singletons. The chain links TRBV28 to TRBJ1-2; D not resolved. The sample consisted of PBMCs. The origin of this receptor is a young man in good health and CMV-seronegative. The CDR3 coding sequence is TGTGCCAGCAGACTAGAACATAAAGACTATGGCTACACCTTC. Translating it yields CASRLEHKDYGYTF.